This TCR beta chain comes out of a study of vaccination and CD4 T cells after COVID-19 (dated by TCRdb to about 2022). In the study overall: Convalescent patients had a positive SARS-CoV-2 result on nasal swab PCR, and of these patients, fewer than ten had mild disease and one had severe disease. In the convalescent cohort there were six males and four females, among whom were two Hispanic individuals, seven Caucasians, two Asians and one multiracial person. Participants got two doses of the Pfizer-BioNTech BNT162b2 vaccine (n=8) or two doses of the Moderna mRNA-1273 vaccine (n=2). Post-COVID blood samples were collected from convalescent patients a median of approximately 100 days after diagnosis, with a range of about 30 to 161 days. The time from the second vaccine dose to post-vaccine blood sampling had a median of 72 days and ranged from about 14 to 241 days. For stimulating the cultures, overlapping spike peptide pools were used, derived from SARS-CoV-2 as well as from the common cold coronaviruses HCoV-NL63, HCoV-OC43 and HCoV-229E. In control cultures, a CEFX viral epitope pool was used as positive control, an HIV-1 Nef peptide pool was used as negative control, or no peptide was added. In about 11 COVID-19 convalescent patients and a handful of infection-naive healthy vaccine recipients, the spike-specific CD4+ TCR repertoire before mRNA vaccination was compared with the repertoire after mRNA vaccination. Findings and caveats that apply to the study as a whole: Relatively few convalescent patients were included in the study, and early timepoints after natural infection were not analyzed. Among the post-vaccine SARS-CoV-2-reactive clones in convalescent patients, a median approximately 86% showed up only after vaccination, which suggests vaccine-specific priming. The median count of SARS-CoV-2-reactive clonotypes went up from 21 after infection to 38 after vaccination, although the change was not significant. Nearly all vaccine-specific clones in convalescent patients (304 of 307) were mono-reactive for SARS-CoV-2 spike rather than cross-reactive with common cold coronaviruses.

Explained via the paper, the treatment or condition label denotes: approximately 9-day PBMC culture with coronavirus spike peptide pools or control peptides (ViraFEST assay). The study used the ViraFEST assay, which expanded antigen-specific T cells with peptide pools and then identified expanded clonotypes by TCR sequencing. The positive SARS-CoV-2 PCR tests of the convalescent patients were dated from March to December 2020, before the Alpha, Beta and Delta variants emerged in the United States. Each well held 1.5 million to 2.5 million PBMCs cultured with roughly 10 ug/ml peptide pools in IMDM containing roughly 5% human AB serum and approximately 10 IU/ml IL-2. On days 3 and 7, half of the culture medium was replaced with fresh IL-2-containing medium. After roughly 9 days of culture, CD4+ T cells were isolated by negative selection with the EasySep CD4+ T cell isolation kit. Ficoll-Paque Plus gradient centrifugation was used to isolate PBMCs from whole blood, and the isolated PBMCs were then either used fresh or cryopreserved at -140C. Culture conditions were generally each tested in triplicate wells.

A note on this clonotype: The target of this receptor is not known. Base qualities were left out, and no much larger clone turns up one base away.

Library generation was performed with PCR. At the Johns Hopkins FTIC core, DNA from the cultured CD4+ T cells underwent TCR sequencing with the Oncomine TCR Beta short-read assay. Genomic DNA was extracted from the cultured CD4+ T cells with the QIAamp micro DNA kit. Oncomine TCR Beta libraries from cultured CD4+ T cells were pooled using unique dual indexes and sequenced on an Illumina iSeq 100. Per the authors' processing: Non-productive sequences were removed, and CDR3s not starting with C, not ending with F or W, or shorter than 7 amino acids were discarded. Antigen-specific clonotypes were identified using the MANAFEST web application through comparison of peptide-stimulated wells with reference and other culture wells. An FDR below 0.05, an odds ratio above 5, and a productive frequency above 0.1% in at least two of three replicate wells were required for clones to be considered positive. A clonotype was classed as cross-reactive if the clonotype showed significant expansion both in SARS-CoV-2 spike wells and in at least one common cold coronavirus spike condition. Levenshtein distances (stringdist) and unrooted phylogenetic trees (ape) in R version 3.6.1 were used to assess CDR3 homology. The public reads were reanalyzed by TCRdb: fastp trimming at Q25, MiXCR alignment, in-frame beta chains only. Rows are combined by CDR3 protein, so each entry shows the most common genes and DNA. It is TCRdb's table, rather than the study itself, that gives the V and J calls and clone size. The sample profile shows over 14,000 distinct CDR3 sequences; roughly 52% of them were found once. The top ten clones comprise roughly 7% of the sample.

This clonotype was sampled from a human donor who had recovered from COVID-19. Sequencing used CD4+ T cells from blood, cultured in vitro.

The nucleotide sequence is given as TGCAGTGCAGGGGGACAAACACATCAGCCCCAGCATTTT. This encodes CSAGGQTHQPQHF. The chain uses TRBV20-1 and TRBJ1-5; a weak D assignment points to TRBD1 (6 bases agree). From the cysteine up to the phenylalanine, the CDR3 has a length of 13 residues. Only CDR3 DNA is held: 39 bases, read in frame from base 1. CDR1 DFQATT and CDR2 SNEGSKA were looked up in the germline V gene (reference sequence). V drops 6 bases and J drops 5 bases, leaving 14 bases in between.